This T cell receptor beta chain was documented in a study of radiation and T cells in renal cell carcinoma. Described time point: blood 4 weeks post-SBRT, at nephrectomy. Treatment indicated: 15 Gy SBRT to primary tumor, nephrectomy 4 weeks later. Blood was sampled at baseline, 2 weeks and 4 weeks after SBRT. Assay used: immunoSEQ multiplex PCR; TCRdb lists only in-frame clones, some missing. The repertoire holds approximately 86,000 clones, around 81% seen once, with roughly 8.8% in the top ten. V shed 5 bases and J shed 3 bases, with 11 bases lying between them. This CDR3 contains 13 residues. The germline V gene encodes CDR1 SGHVS and CDR2 FNYEAQ.

The chain uses TRBV7-6 and TRBJ2-7; the D gene is possibly TRBD1 (5 bases). The receptor comes from a man aged 45-65 years with renal cell carcinoma. Sample: blood, taken from a patient whose treatment included radiotherapy and nephrectomy. Here the CDR3 DNA reads TGTGCCAGCAGCCAGGACAAGAACTACGAGCAGTACTTC. Translation gives CASSQDKNYEQYF.